The 23 T cell receptor beta chains given below trace back to one sample, sequenced in a study of cytomegalovirus exposure and HLA in healthy donors. 13 Jbeta primers and 60 Vbeta primers were used for the PCR. Sequencing was performed with immunoSEQ multiplex PCR; in TCRdb, only in-frame clones are kept and a portion is missing. The table lists 100,000 to 150,000 clones, around 77% of them singletons. Sample: PBMCs. These receptors were taken from a woman aged 55-75 years in good health and CMV-seronegative.

V gene TRBV12-5 combines with J gene TRBJ2-1, with D possibly being TRBD1 (6 bases). Trimming cost V 0 bases and J 4 bases, with 7 bases left between them. The V gene's germline CDR1 is LGHNT and CDR2 FRNRAP. CDR3 size: 14 residues. The CDR3 nucleotides read TGTGCTAGTGGTTTGGTAAGGGGGTACAATGAGCAGTTCTTC. It encodes CASGLVRGYNEQFF.

V is TRBV7-8 and J is TRBJ2-5, with D possibly being TRBD2 (6 bases). The germline V gene encodes CDR1 SGHVS and CDR2 FQNEAQ. V was trimmed by 3 bases and J by 5 bases, leaving 7 bases between them. The CDR3 spans 12 residues. CDR3 in amino acids: CASSFRGETQYF. The CDR3 DNA is TGTGCCAGCAGCTTTCGGGGGGAGACCCAGTACTTC.

This clone occurred once. The chain uses TRBV5-1 and TRBJ2-3, with a possible D match to TRBD1 (5 bases). The CDR3 covers 16 residues. Trimming stripped 0 bases from V and 2 bases from J, with 13 bases between. Germline-derived CDR1 and CDR2 are SGHRS and YFSETQ. CDR3: CASSLAQGRVTDTQYF. CDR3 bases: TGCGCCAGCAGCTTGGCCCAGGGAAGGGTCACAGATACGCAGTATTTT.

As regards this clone: Other DNA sequences in the same sample also yield this CDR3. This chain connects TRBV5-1 to TRBJ2-7; TRBD1 aligns across 8 bases. Germline values: CDR1 SGHRS, CDR2 YFSETQ. The CDR3 contains 14 residues. V lost 2 bases and J lost 0; bases outside the gene matches: 1. The CDR3 region is CASSFGQGSYEQYF. The CDR3 DNA follows: TGCGCCAGCAGCTTCGGACAGGGCTCCTACGAGCAGTACTTC.

V and J are TRBV10-2 and TRBJ1-3; D is unresolved. CDR1 WSHSY and CDR2 SAAADI come from the germline V gene. V lost 0 bases, J lost 0 bases, and 9 bases lay in between. CDR3 size: 16 residues. The CDR3 nucleotides are TGCGCCAGCAGTGAGTCGCGGCGGGTCTCTGGAAACACCATATATTTT. Translation gives CASSESRRVSGNTIYF.

The J gene is TRBJ1-1, the V gene TRBV30; D is unclear. Germline V gene lookup returns CDR1 GTSNPN and CDR2 SVGIG (reference sequence). Trimming left V 2 bases short and J 3 bases short, with 10 bases between. This CDR3 contains 13 residues. The CDR3 DNA follows: TGTGCCTGGAGTTCCGAGGGTTACACTGAAGCTTTCTTT. Amino acids: CAWSSEGYTEAFF.

This clone has a handful of counts. This rearrangement joins TRBV10-2 to TRBJ2-7; 10 nucleotides line up with TRBD2. The V segment lost 0 bases and the J segment 3 bases; nucleotides outside the gene matches: 11. The germline V gene encodes CDR1 WSHSY and CDR2 SAAADI. The CDR3 totals 18 residues. The CDR3 is CASSESIRTSGKHYEQYF. The CDR3 DNA is TGCGCCAGCAGTGAGTCGATTCGGACTAGCGGAAAACACTACGAGCAGTACTTC.

This clone has only a few counts. The chain couples TRBV10-1 to TRBJ2-1, with D tentatively TRBD2 (5 bases). CDR3 length: 14 residues. V lost 5 bases, J lost 0 bases, and 8 bases lay in between. Germline V gene data show CDR1 as WNHNN and CDR2 as SYGVQD (reference sequence). The CDR3 reads CASSRGGSYNEQFF. The CDR3 coding sequence is TGCGCCAGCAGTCGAGGAGGCTCCTACAATGAGCAGTTCTTC.

V and J are TRBV7-2 and TRBJ2-1; D uncertain. The CDR3 covers 12 residues. CDR1 is SGHTA, CDR2 FQGNSA, per germline. V gave up 2 bases and J gave up 15 bases, with 14 bases separating them. The CDR3: CASSLSLIRVFF. The CDR3 nucleotides read TGTGCCAGCAGCTTATCCCTCATTCGAGTGTTCTTC.

The chain recombines TRBV4-1 with TRBJ2-3; 15 bases are shared with TRBD2. CDR1 and CDR2 from the germline V gene are MGHRA and YSYEKL. The CDR3 contains 19 residues. V trimming: 0 bases; J trimming: 2 bases; junction bases outside the gene matches: 6. As DNA, the CDR3 is TGCGCCAGCAGCCAAGATCGGAGGACTAGCGGGAGGGTCACAGATACGCAGTATTTT. This codes for CASSQDRRTSGRVTDTQYF.

This clone turned up a few times. The CDR3, as DNA: TGTGCCAGCAGCTCACAAGGCCCTCCGGGTGAGCAGTTCTTC. It encodes CASSSQGPPGEQFF. The chain combines TRBV7-3 with TRBJ2-1; D is unresolved. Trimming left V 4 bases short and J 9 bases short, with 16 bases between. The CDR3 runs to 14 residues. CDR1 is SGHTA and CDR2 is FQGTGA in the germline V gene. Together with reference TRBV7-3 and TRBJ2-1, the CDR3 gives the full variable domain: GAGVSQTPSNKVTEKGKYVELRCDPISGHTALYWYRQSLGQGPEFLIYFQGTGAADDSGLPNDRFFAVRPEGSVSTLKIQRTERGDSAVYLCASSSQGPPGEQFFGPGTRLTVL.

The CDR3 DNA sequence: TGTGCCAGCAGCCCCCGTGAAGCTTTCTTT. Translated: CASSPREAFF. The V call is TRBV9, the J call TRBJ1-1; D unresolved. This CDR3 has 10 amino acids. Germline CDR1 reads SGDLS; CDR2 reads YYNGEE. Trimming removed 4 bases from V and 7 bases from J, with 5 bases in between.

This clone is a singleton in its sample. The CDR3 sequence is CASTAMDRNSPLHF. The CDR3 coding sequence is TGTGCCAGCACCGCAATGGACAGAAATTCACCCCTCCACTTT. The chain joins TRBV6-5 to TRBJ1-6, with a tentative D call TRBD1 (6 bases). V gave up 7 bases and J gave up 7 bases, with 14 bases separating them. The CDR3 is 14 amino acids. Per the germline V gene, CDR1 is MNHEY and CDR2 is SVGAGI.

This chain connects TRBV28 to TRBJ1-5; D uncertain. The CDR3 has 14 amino acids. Germline V gene data show CDR1 as MDHEN and CDR2 as SYDVKM. V lost 4 bases, J lost 7 bases, and 14 bases lay in between. The CDR3 here is CASSSVRVTQPQHF. The CDR3 region has the DNA TGTGCCAGCAGTTCGGTCCGGGTCACCCAGCCCCAGCATTTT.

The chain has TRBV7-8 and TRBJ1-3; weak D call: TRBD1 (6 bases). The V gene's germline CDR1 is SGHVS and CDR2 FQNEAQ. V was shortened by 6 bases and J by 4 bases, with 13 bases between the two germline ends. This CDR3 is 14 amino acids long. DNA for the CDR3: TGTGCCAGCAGTTTCCCGGGGACAGGAAACACCATATATTTT. It encodes CASSFPGTGNTIYF.

This chain uses TRBV5-1 with TRBJ1-4; weak D call: TRBD1 (6 bases). The CDR3 extends over 17 amino acids. CDR1 and CDR2 (germline): SGHRS, YFSETQ. V lost 2 bases and J lost 1, with 15 bases in between. DNA of the CDR3: TGCGCCAGCAGCTTAGGGACAAGCGTAGGAACTAATGAAAAACTGTTTTTT. Translating gives CASSLGTSVGTNEKLFF.

V and J are TRBV18 and TRBJ1-1; D may be TRBD1 (6 bases). The V end was cut by 3 bases, the J end by 0 bases, with 11 bases between. Germline V gene sequence: CDR1 KGHSH, CDR2 LQKENI. This CDR3 region has 15 residues. In DNA form, the CDR3 reads TGTGCCAGCTCACCTCTGGACAGCCTGAACACTGAAGCTTTCTTT. Translating it yields CASSPLDSLNTEAFF.

By share of the sample, this clone is medium-sized. This chain links TRBV7-9 with TRBJ2-7; maybe TRBD1 (5 bases). CDR1 is SEHNR, CDR2 FQNEAQ, per germline (reference sequence). CDR3 length: 13 amino acids. With 1 base removed from V and 7 bases from J, the gap between germline ends came to 11 bases. CDR3 bases: TGTGCCAGCAGCTTAGGGGGCGTCTTGGAGCAGTACTTC. It codes for CASSLGGVLEQYF. The full variable domain, rest sourced from reference TRBV7-9 and TRBJ2-7, is DTGVSQNPRHKITKRGQNVTFRCDPISEHNRLYWYRQTLGQGPEFLTYFQNEAQLEKSRLLSDRFSAERPKGSFSTLEIQRTEQGDSAMYLCASSLGGVLEQYFGPGTRLTVT.

This clone was observed a handful of times. The rearrangement uses TRBV6-1 and TRBJ1-6; TRBD1 matches 7 bases. This CDR3 region has 14 residues. The trim removed 2 bases at V and 8 bases at J, leaving 3 bases unmatched. The germline V gene has CDR1 MNHNS and CDR2 SASEGT. This chain's CDR3 is CASSEYRGDSPLHF. The CDR3 coding sequence is TGTGCCAGCAGTGAATACAGGGGTGATTCACCCCTCCACTTT.

The chain carries TRBV2 and TRBJ1-5; maybe TRBD1 (6 bases). CDR3 length equals 15 residues. Trimming cost V 6 bases and J 0 bases, with 12 bases left between them. CDR1 and CDR2 from the germline V gene are SNHLY and FYNNEI. The CDR3 sequence is CASRGGAYSNQPQHF. The CDR3 nucleotides read TGTGCCAGCAGGGGGGGGGCCTATAGCAATCAGCCCCAGCATTTT.

The CDR3 coding sequence is TGTGCCTGGAGTGTACACAGGGCCAGGGGTGAAGCTTTCTTT. As protein: CAWSVHRARGEAFF. The chain recombines TRBV30 with TRBJ1-1; a possible D gene is TRBD1 (6 bases). The germline V gene encodes CDR1 GTSNPN and CDR2 SVGIG (reference sequence). The V end lost 0 bases, the J end lost 7 bases, and 15 bases lay between the germline ends. This CDR3 region has 14 residues.

The V call is TRBV7-9, the J call TRBJ2-1, with 8 bases matching TRBD1. From germline, CDR1 is SEHNR and CDR2 FQNEAQ (reference sequence). The junction had 10 bases not matched to a gene; V was cut back by 7 bases and J by 8 bases. There are 14 residues in the CDR3. The CDR3, as DNA: TGTGCCAGCACCGTGCCAGGGGGCATGGATGAGCAGTTCTTC. Amino acid sequence: CASTVPGGMDEQFF. The full variable domain, in which reference TRBV7-9 and TRBJ2-1 provide the parts outside the CDR3, is DTGVSQNPRHKITKRGQNVTFRCDPISEHNRLYWYRQTLGQGPEFLTYFQNEAQLEKSRLLSDRFSAERPKGSFSTLEIQRTEQGDSAMYLCASTVPGGMDEQFFGPGTRLTVL.

The J gene is TRBJ2-2, the V gene TRBV9; D ambiguous. The CDR3 sequence is 14 residues long. Trimming took off 4 bases at V and 0 bases at J, with 7 bases between the two ends. Germline loops: CDR1 SGDLS, CDR2 YYNGEE. CDR3: CASSSHPNTGELFF. The DNA for the CDR3 is TGTGCCAGCAGCTCCCATCCGAACACCGGGGAGCTGTTTTTT.